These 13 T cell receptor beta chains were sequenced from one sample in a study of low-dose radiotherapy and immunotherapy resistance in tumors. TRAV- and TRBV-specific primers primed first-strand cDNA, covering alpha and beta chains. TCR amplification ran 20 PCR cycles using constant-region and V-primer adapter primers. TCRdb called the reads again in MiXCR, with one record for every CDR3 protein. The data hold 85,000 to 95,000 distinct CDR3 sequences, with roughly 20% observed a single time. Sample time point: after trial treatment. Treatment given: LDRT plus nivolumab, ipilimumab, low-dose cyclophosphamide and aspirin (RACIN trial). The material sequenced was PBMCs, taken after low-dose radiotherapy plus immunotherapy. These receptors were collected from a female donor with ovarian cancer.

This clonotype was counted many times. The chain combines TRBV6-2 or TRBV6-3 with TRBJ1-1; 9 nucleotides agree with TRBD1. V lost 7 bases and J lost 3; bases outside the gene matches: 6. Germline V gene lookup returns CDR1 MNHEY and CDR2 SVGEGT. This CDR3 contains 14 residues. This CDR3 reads CASKKQGAYTEAFF. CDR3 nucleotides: TGTGCCAGCAAGAAACAGGGGGCGTACACTGAAGCTTTCTTT.

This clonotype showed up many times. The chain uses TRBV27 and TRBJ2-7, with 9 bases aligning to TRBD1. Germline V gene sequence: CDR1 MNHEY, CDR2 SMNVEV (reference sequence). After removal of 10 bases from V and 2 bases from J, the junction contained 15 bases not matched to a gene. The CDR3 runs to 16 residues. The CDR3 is CATRPGTGQDAYEQYF. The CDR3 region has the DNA TGTGCCACTCGTCCCGGGACAGGGCAAGACGCCTACGAGCAGTACTTC.

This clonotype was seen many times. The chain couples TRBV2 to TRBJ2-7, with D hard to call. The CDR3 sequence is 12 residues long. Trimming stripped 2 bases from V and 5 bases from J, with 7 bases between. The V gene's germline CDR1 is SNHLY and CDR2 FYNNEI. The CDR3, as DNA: TGTGCCAGCAGTGAATTGGGCGACGAGCAGTACTTC. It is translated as CASSELGDEQYF. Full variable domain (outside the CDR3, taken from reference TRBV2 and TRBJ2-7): EPEVTQTPSHQVTQMGQEVILRCVPISNHLYFYWYRQILGQKVEFLVSFYNNEISEKSEIFDDQFSVERPDGSNFTLKIRSTKLEDSAMYFCASSELGDEQYFGPGTRLTVT.

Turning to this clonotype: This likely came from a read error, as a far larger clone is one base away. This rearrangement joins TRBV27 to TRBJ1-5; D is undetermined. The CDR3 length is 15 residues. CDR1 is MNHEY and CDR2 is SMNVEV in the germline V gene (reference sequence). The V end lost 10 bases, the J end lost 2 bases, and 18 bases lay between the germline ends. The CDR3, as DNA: TGTGCCACCGGTGCGGTGGGAGACCGCAATCAGCCCCAGCATTTT. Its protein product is CATGAVGDRNQPQHF.

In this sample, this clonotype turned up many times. CDR3 residues: CASSFGPTSGSLNEQFF. The CDR3 bases are TGTGCCAGCAGTTTTGGTCCGACTAGCGGGAGTCTCAATGAGCAGTTCTTC. V usage is TRBV27 and J usage is TRBJ2-1; TRBD2 agrees at 12 bases. J lost 6 bases, V lost 3 bases, and 9 bases had no gene match. Germline loops: CDR1 MNHEY, CDR2 SMNVEV (reference sequence). CDR3 length equals 17 residues.

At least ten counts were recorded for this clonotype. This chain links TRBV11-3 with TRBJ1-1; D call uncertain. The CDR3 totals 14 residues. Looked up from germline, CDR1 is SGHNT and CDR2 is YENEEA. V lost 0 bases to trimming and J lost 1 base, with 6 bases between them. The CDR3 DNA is TGTGCCAGCAGCTTAGATCTTCAGAACACTGAAGCTTTCTTT. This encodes CASSLDLQNTEAFF.

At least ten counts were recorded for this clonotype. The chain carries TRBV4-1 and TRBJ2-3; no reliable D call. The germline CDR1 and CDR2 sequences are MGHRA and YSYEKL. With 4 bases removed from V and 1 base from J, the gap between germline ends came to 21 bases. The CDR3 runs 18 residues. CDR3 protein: CASSPSLLGTLGTDTQYF. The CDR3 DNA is TGCGCCAGCAGCCCAAGCCTGCTAGGTACGTTAGGCACAGATACGCAGTATTTT.

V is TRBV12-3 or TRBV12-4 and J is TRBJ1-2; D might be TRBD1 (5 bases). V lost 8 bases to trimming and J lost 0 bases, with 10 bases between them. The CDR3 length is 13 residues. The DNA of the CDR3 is TGTGCCAGCGGGACGGTTGCTAACTATGGCTACACCTTC. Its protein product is CASGTVANYGYTF.

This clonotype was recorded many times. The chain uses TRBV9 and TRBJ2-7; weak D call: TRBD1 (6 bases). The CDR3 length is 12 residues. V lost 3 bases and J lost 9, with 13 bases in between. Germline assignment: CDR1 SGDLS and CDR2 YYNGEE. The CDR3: CASSATGLVQYF. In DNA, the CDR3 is TGTGCCAGCAGCGCGACAGGTTTGGTGCAGTACTTC.

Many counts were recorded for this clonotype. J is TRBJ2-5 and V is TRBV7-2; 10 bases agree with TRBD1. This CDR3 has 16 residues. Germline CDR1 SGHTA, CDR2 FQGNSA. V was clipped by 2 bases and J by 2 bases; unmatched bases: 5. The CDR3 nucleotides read TGTGCCAGCAGCTTACAGTGGGACAGGGGTCAAGAGACCCAGTACTTC. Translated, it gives CASSLQWDRGQETQYF. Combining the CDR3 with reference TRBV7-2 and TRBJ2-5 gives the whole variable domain GAGVSQSPSNKVTEKGKDVELRCDPISGHTALYWYRQSLGQGLEFLIYFQGNSAPDKSGLPSDRFSAERTGGSVSTLTIQRTQQEDSAVYLCASSLQWDRGQETQYFGPGTRLLVL.

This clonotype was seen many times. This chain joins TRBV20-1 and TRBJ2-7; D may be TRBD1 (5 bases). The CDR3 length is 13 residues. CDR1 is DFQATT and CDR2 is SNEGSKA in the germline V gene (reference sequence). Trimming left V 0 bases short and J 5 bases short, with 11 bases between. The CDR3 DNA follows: TGCAGTGCTAGAGACAGGGTTCTAGACGAGCAGTACTTC. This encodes CSARDRVLDEQYF.

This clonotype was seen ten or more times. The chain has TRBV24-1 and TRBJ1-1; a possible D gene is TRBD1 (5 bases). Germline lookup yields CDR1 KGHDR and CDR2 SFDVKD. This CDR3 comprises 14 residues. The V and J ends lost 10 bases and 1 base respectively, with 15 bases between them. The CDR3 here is CATTTGTPNTEAFF. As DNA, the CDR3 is TGTGCCACTACGACCGGGACTCCGAACACTGAAGCTTTCTTT.

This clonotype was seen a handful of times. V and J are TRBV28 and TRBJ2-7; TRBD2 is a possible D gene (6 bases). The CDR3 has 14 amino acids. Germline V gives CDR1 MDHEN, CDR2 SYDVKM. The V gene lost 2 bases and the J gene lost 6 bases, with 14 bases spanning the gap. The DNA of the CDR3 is TGTGCCAGCAGTTTACCGGGAGCCCCTCGCGAGCAGTACTTC. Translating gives CASSLPGAPREQYF. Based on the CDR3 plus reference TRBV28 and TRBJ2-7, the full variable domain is DVKVTQSSRYLVKRTGEKVFLECVQDMDHENMFWYRQDPGLGLRLIYFSYDVKMKEKGDIPEGYSVSREKKERFSLILESASTNQTSMYLCASSLPGAPREQYFGPGTRLTVT.